This TCR beta chain comes out of a study of blood T cell repertoires in COVID-19. The overall study: The analysed material was cDNA or gDNA that came from T cells, B-cell-depleted T cells, or PBMCs.

Sequenced by immunoSEQ multiplex PCR; TCRdb stores in-frame clones only, minus some. The sample records about 120,000 clones, around 86% being singletons. The germline gives CDR1 LGHDT, CDR2 YNNKEL (reference sequence). This CDR3 has 15 amino acids. The V gene end was trimmed by 1 base and the J gene end by 5 bases; junction bases not matched to a gene: 7. The sample comprised peripheral blood. The clonotype was recovered from an elderly man with active or convalescent COVID-19. This chain joins TRBV3-1 (or the pseudogene TRBV3-2) and TRBJ1-1; TRBD1 aligns across 7 bases. The CDR3, as DNA: TGTGCCAGCAGCCAAGCAGGGGGGAAGGGAACTGAAGCTTTCTTT. Translated: CASSQAGGKGTEAFF.